Below, 31 T cell receptor beta chains from the same sample are listed, as sequenced in a study of blood T cell repertoires in COVID-19. This table comes from immunoSEQ multiplex PCR, and its TCRdb copy is limited to in-frame clones, with some not included. Seen here are about 200,000 clones, more than 65% observed once, and the top ten hold about a sixth. Input material: PBMCs or T cells enriched from blood (not recorded which). These receptors originate from a woman aged 45-65 years with acute COVID-19.

The chain links TRBV10-3 to TRBJ2-1; a possible D gene is TRBD2 (7 bases). The CDR3 totals 15 residues. Per the germline V gene, CDR1 is ENHRY and CDR2 is SYGVKD. V lost 3 bases, J lost 3 bases, and 12 bases lay in between. CDR3 protein: CAISEGGAGYNEQFF. CDR3 coding DNA: TGTGCCATCAGTGAAGGGGGGGCCGGCTACAATGAGCAGTTCTTC.

This chain uses TRBV7-8 with TRBJ2-7, with D perhaps matching TRBD1 (5 bases). Germline CDR1 reads SGHVS; CDR2 reads FQNEAQ. CDR3 length equals 14 residues. Trimming left V 1 base short and J 2 bases short, with 9 bases between. In nucleotides, the CDR3 is TGTGCCAGCAGCTTAGGACAGACCACCTACGAGCAGTACGTC. Protein product: CASSLGQTTYEQYV.

In its sample, this clone was seen a few times. V and J are TRBV2 and TRBJ2-3; D may be TRBD1 (6 bases). The ends were cut back, 2 bases at V and 8 bases at J, with 14 bases in the middle. Germline loops: CDR1 SNHLY, CDR2 FYNNEI. The CDR3 length is 14 residues. The CDR3 loop is CASSESGQGGTQYF. The DNA of the CDR3 is TGTGCCAGCAGTGAATCAGGCCAAGGGGGTACGCAGTATTTT.

The chain couples TRBV18 to TRBJ1-5; no definite D call. This CDR3 is built from 14 residues. Germline CDR1 KGHSH, CDR2 LQKENI. Trimming took 3 bases from V and 1 from J, leaving 7 bases between them. The CDR3 is CASSPDSSNQPQHF. The CDR3, as DNA: TGTGCCAGCTCACCTGATAGCAGCAATCAGCCCCAGCATTTT.

V usage is TRBV28 and J usage is TRBJ1-4, with a possible D match to TRBD1 (6 bases). Germline values: CDR1 MDHEN, CDR2 SYDVKM. This CDR3 is built from 17 residues. The V end was cut by 1 base, the J end by 5 bases, with 17 bases between. The CDR3 is CASSLSPSTGRNEKLFF. In nucleotides, the CDR3 is TGTGCCAGCAGTTTATCACCCTCCACAGGGAGAAATGAAAAACTGTTTTTT.

The V gene is TRBV5-1, the J gene TRBJ2-3; 7 bases are shared with TRBD1. This CDR3 spans 14 amino acids. After removal of 6 bases from V and 6 bases from J, the junction contained 10 bases not matched to a gene. Germline CDR1 is SGHRS and CDR2 is YFSETQ. This chain's CDR3 is CASMSLGQADTQYF. The CDR3, as DNA: TGCGCCAGCATGAGCCTAGGACAGGCGGATACGCAGTATTTT.

This clone appeared a single time. This chain joins TRBV7-9 and TRBJ1-1; 11 nucleotides align to TRBD1. Unmatched junction bases numbered 7, after V lost 6 bases and J lost 1 base. The CDR3 runs to 16 residues. Germline CDR1 and CDR2: SEHNR and FQNEAQ (reference sequence). The CDR3 DNA reads as TGTGCCAGCAGAAGGACAGGGGGCGGTTGGAACACTGAAGCTTTCTTT. It translates to CASRRTGGGWNTEAFF.

Only a few counts were recorded for this clone. CDR3 loop: CASSQLHRGGNTIYF. The DNA of the CDR3 is TGTGCCAGCAGCCAATTGCACAGGGGTGGAAACACCATATATTTT. The rearrangement links TRBV3-1 (or the pseudogene TRBV3-2) to TRBJ1-3, with 7 bases matching TRBD1. V dropped 2 bases and J dropped 3; count of bases not matched to a gene: 4. The CDR3 extends over 15 amino acids. Germline V gives CDR1 LGHDT, CDR2 YNNKEL (reference sequence).

The J gene is TRBJ2-3, the V gene TRBV3-1 (or the pseudogene TRBV3-2), with 12 bases identical to TRBD2. From germline, CDR1 is LGHDT and CDR2 YNNKEL (reference sequence). The V gene end was trimmed by 4 bases and the J gene end by 3 bases; junction bases not matched to a gene: 5. The CDR3 totals 16 residues. CDR3 nucleotides: TGTGCCAGCAGCCTTCGACTAGCGGGGGTTACAGATACGCAGTATTTT. This sequence encodes CASSLRLAGVTDTQYF.

The V gene is TRBV6-5, the J gene TRBJ1-6, with 7 bases identical to TRBD1. V lost 4 bases to trimming and J lost 9 bases; unmatched junction nucleotides: 12. The CDR3 runs to 16 residues. From germline, CDR1 is MNHEY and CDR2 SVGAGI. The CDR3, as DNA: TGTGCCAGCAGTTTCCAGGGGGTAGATTTGGGTTCACCCCTCCACTTT. This codes for CASSFQGVDLGSPLHF.

CDR3 region: CASSPTGFYGYTF. The CDR3 region has the DNA TGTGCCAGCAGTCCGACAGGGTTCTATGGCTACACCTTC. The chain has TRBV28 and TRBJ1-2; 7 bases map to TRBD1. Germline assignment: CDR1 MDHEN and CDR2 SYDVKM. V lost 5 bases and J lost 4; bases outside the gene matches: 4. The CDR3 is 13 amino acids.

The V gene is TRBV2, the J gene TRBJ1-2; 9 bases fit TRBD1. There are 14 residues in the CDR3. Per germline, CDR1 SNHLY and CDR2 FYNNEI. The J segment lost 8 bases and the V segment lost 6 bases, leaving 10 bases of the junction unmatched. The CDR3 nucleotides are TGTGCCAGCAGATCTCCGGGACAGGGTGAAGGCTACACCTTC. Translating gives CASRSPGQGEGYTF.

This clone was recorded a few times. The V and J genes are TRBV5-4 and TRBJ2-7, with 9 bases that match TRBD1. The CDR3 contains 14 residues. V shed 2 bases, J shed 3 bases, and the junction held 3 bases outside the gene matches. Germline loops: CDR1 SGHNT, CDR2 YYREEE (reference sequence). CDR3 coding DNA: TGTGCCAGCAGCTTCGACAGGGGGATCTACGAGCAGTACGTC. As protein: CASSFDRGIYEQYV.

CDR3 nucleotides: TGTGCCAGCAGCTTACAGGGCCCTCTTGTTGAGCAGTTCTTC. Its protein is CASSLQGPLVEQFF. V and J are TRBV7-2 and TRBJ2-1; TRBD1 might be the D (5 bases). The CDR3 loop spans 14 amino acids. The ends were cut back, 2 bases at V and 9 bases at J, with 14 bases in the middle. CDR1 is SGHTA and CDR2 is FQGNSA in the germline V gene.

The V and J genes are TRBV28 and TRBJ2-1; D perhaps matches TRBD1 (6 bases). Germline-derived CDR1 and CDR2 are MDHEN and SYDVKM. Trimming took 7 bases from V and 2 from J, leaving 15 bases between them. This CDR3 spans 15 amino acids. This CDR3 reads CASTLPTGTYNEQFF. The DNA of the CDR3 is TGTGCCAGCACCCTACCTACAGGGACCTACAATGAGCAGTTCTTC.

This clone was recorded once. V usage is TRBV2 and J usage is TRBJ2-3; TRBD1 agrees at 10 bases. The germline V gene has CDR1 SNHLY and CDR2 FYNNEI. The length of the CDR3 is 15 residues. V lost 4 bases to trimming and J lost 4 bases; unmatched junction nucleotides: 5. CDR3 sequence reads: CASSAEGTGADTQYF. Here the CDR3 DNA reads TGTGCCAGCAGTGCGGAGGGGACAGGGGCAGATACGCAGTATTTT.

The chain combines TRBV2 with TRBJ1-5; TRBD1 aligns across 10 bases. The CDR3 runs 16 residues. Germline V gene data show CDR1 as SNHLY and CDR2 as FYNNEI. The junction had 10 bases not matched to a gene; V was cut back by 8 bases and J by 3 bases. CDR3 region: CASGQGVGASNQPQHF. The DNA of the CDR3 is TGTGCCAGCGGACAGGGGGTAGGGGCATCCAATCAGCCCCAGCATTTT.

The V gene is TRBV3-1 (or the pseudogene TRBV3-2), the J gene TRBJ2-5; TRBD1 is a possible D gene (5 bases). Germline CDR1 and CDR2: LGHDT and YNNKEL (reference sequence). Trimming took off 6 bases at V and 1 base at J, with 15 bases between the two ends. The CDR3 consists of 15 residues. CDR3 DNA: TGTGCCAGCAGATATGGGGCCGGGTCCCAAGAGACCCAGTACTTC. It codes for CASRYGAGSQETQYF.

This sequence joins TRBV4-2 and TRBJ1-2, with 7 bases lining up with TRBD1. Germline V gene sequence: CDR1 LGHNA, CDR2 YNFKEQ. There are 16 residues in the CDR3. J lost 1 base, V lost 0 bases, and 5 bases had no gene match. The CDR3 sequence: CASSQDIGTVNYGYTF. The CDR3 region has the DNA TGTGCCAGCAGCCAAGATATAGGGACAGTTAACTATGGCTACACCTTC.

The rearrangement joins TRBV28 to TRBJ2-3, with a weak D call TRBD2 (7 bases). CDR3 length: 17 residues. The V gene's germline CDR1 is MDHEN and CDR2 SYDVKM. V lost 2 bases and J 7 bases, leaving 22 bases between the germline ends. CDR3 bases: TGTGCCAGCAGTTTAGGGGGGGCTGGGGCAGGGTACCATACGCAGTATTTT. Translated, it gives CASSLGGAGAGYHTQYF.

The genes are TRBV19 and TRBJ1-1, with 7 nucleotides matching TRBD1. The CDR3 length is 14 residues. The ends lost 7 bases at V and 4 bases at J; junction bases unmatched: 9. Germline values: CDR1 LNHDA, CDR2 SQIVND (reference sequence). The DNA of the CDR3 is TGTGCCAGTATTTCCCCAGGGGGGAGCACTGAAGCTTTCTTT. As protein: CASISPGGSTEAFF.

J is TRBJ1-1 and V is TRBV7-8; tentatively, D is TRBD1 (5 bases). CDR3 length: 13 residues. Trimming pared 4 bases from V and 7 bases from J, leaving 13 bases between. Germline values: CDR1 SGHVS, CDR2 FQNEAQ. In DNA form, the CDR3 reads TGTGCCAGCAGCTACCATGACCAGGGTGAAGCTTTCTTT. Translating it yields CASSYHDQGEAFF.

The V call is TRBV4-1, the J call TRBJ1-4, with unresolved D. This CDR3 is built from 15 residues. The V gene's germline CDR1 is MGHRA and CDR2 YSYEKL. The V and J ends lost 1 base and 3 bases respectively, with 9 bases between them. The CDR3 coding sequence is TGCGCCAGCAGCCAAGCTGTCCGGGCTAATGAAAAACTGTTTTTT. Its protein product is CASSQAVRANEKLFF.

This clone has just one count. The gene calls are TRBV28 and TRBJ2-5; 7 bases map to TRBD2. Germline trimming cut 6 bases from V and 4 bases from J; bases unmatched to any gene: 11. The CDR3 runs to 15 residues. CDR1 is MDHEN and CDR2 is SYDVKM in the germline V gene. The CDR3 loop is CASRIGLGVPETQYF. The CDR3 nucleotides read TGTGCCAGCAGGATAGGACTAGGGGTCCCAGAGACCCAGTACTTC.

Remarks on this clone: Other DNA sequences of this sample code for an identical CDR3. The chain links TRBV19 to TRBJ2-5, with D perhaps TRBD2 (6 bases). With 5 bases removed from V and 1 base from J, the gap between germline ends came to 14 bases. The CDR3 extends over 15 amino acids. Germline V gene data show CDR1 as LNHDA and CDR2 as SQIVND (reference sequence). CDR3 residues: CASSSVGGGQETQYF. The CDR3 DNA follows: TGTGCCAGTAGTTCCGTGGGGGGTGGCCAAGAGACCCAGTACTTC.

The chain uses TRBV10-2 and TRBJ2-1; 9 nucleotides match TRBD2. Germline CDR1 and CDR2: WSHSY and SAAADI. With 4 bases clipped from V and 1 base from J, the junction kept 5 bases outside the gene matches. This CDR3 is built from 16 residues. The CDR3 DNA is TGCGCCAGCAGTGGACTAGCGGCCGGATCCTACAATGAGCAGTTCTTC. It translates to CASSGLAAGSYNEQFF.

This chain joins TRBV5-4 and TRBJ1-6; D possibly corresponds to TRBD1 (6 bases). The CDR3 length is 16 residues. The ends were cut back, 4 bases at V and 9 bases at J, with 20 bases in the middle. Germline assignment: CDR1 SGHNT and CDR2 YYREEE (reference sequence). CDR3 sequence (DNA): TGTGCCAGCAGCAAAGGACTCCTCAGGGGCCTTTCACCCCTCCACTTT. Its protein product is CASSKGLLRGLSPLHF.

V and J are TRBV5-6 and TRBJ2-5, with D perhaps matching TRBD1 (6 bases). CDR1 is SGHDT and CDR2 is YYEEEE in the germline V gene. V lost 0 bases to trimming and J lost 5 bases, with 8 bases between them. CDR3 length equals 13 residues. The CDR3 DNA sequence: TGTGCCAGCAGCTTGGAGCAGGGGGAGACCCAGTACTTC. This codes for CASSLEQGETQYF.

The V gene is TRBV18, the J gene TRBJ2-5; 9 nucleotides agree with TRBD1. CDR1 and CDR2 (germline): KGHSH, LQKENI. The junction had 3 bases not matched to a gene; V was cut back by 2 bases and J by 8 bases. The CDR3 has 13 amino acids. CDR3 region: CASSPEGQGTQYF. The CDR3 DNA is TGTGCCAGCTCACCAGAGGGACAGGGCACCCAGTACTTC.

The rearrangement joins TRBV30 to TRBJ1-5; TRBD1 might be the D (5 bases). The length of the CDR3 is 13 residues. Germline V CDR1 and CDR2: GTSNPN, SVGIG (reference sequence). Deletions cut 5 bases from V and 3 bases from J, with 11 bases between. The CDR3 protein is CAWATGPNQPQHF. CDR3 in DNA: TGTGCCTGGGCTACAGGACCCAATCAGCCCCAGCATTTT.

The chain links TRBV10-1 to TRBJ1-1; 7 nucleotides line up with TRBD1. V lost 9 bases to trimming and J lost 1 base; unmatched junction nucleotides: 8. This CDR3 has 14 amino acids. CDR1 and CDR2 (germline): WNHNN, SYGVQD (reference sequence). The CDR3 DNA follows: TGCGCCAGGGACTTCGACAGGGAGAACACTGAAGCTTTCTTT. Translating it yields CARDFDRENTEAFF.